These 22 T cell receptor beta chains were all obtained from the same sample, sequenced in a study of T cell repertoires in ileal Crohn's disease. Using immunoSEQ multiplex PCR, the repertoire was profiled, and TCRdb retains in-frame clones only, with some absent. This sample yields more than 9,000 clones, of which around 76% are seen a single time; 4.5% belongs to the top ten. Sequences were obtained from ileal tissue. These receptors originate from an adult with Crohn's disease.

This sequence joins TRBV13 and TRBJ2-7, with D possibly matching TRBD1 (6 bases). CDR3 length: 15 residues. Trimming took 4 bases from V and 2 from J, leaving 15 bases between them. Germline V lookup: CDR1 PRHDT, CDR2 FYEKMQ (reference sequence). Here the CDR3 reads CASSSLQGMTYEQYF. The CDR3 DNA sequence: TGTGCCAGCAGCTCCTTACAGGGAATGACCTACGAGCAGTACTTC.

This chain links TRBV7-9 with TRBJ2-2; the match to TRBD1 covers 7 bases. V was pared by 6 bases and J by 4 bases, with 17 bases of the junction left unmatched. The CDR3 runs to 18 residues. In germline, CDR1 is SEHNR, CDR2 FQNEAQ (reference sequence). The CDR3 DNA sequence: TGTGCCAGCAGAGCGGCTGGGTTGGCAGGGGGTAGCACCGGGGAGCTGTTTTTT. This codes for CASRAAGLAGGSTGELFF.

The CDR3 loop reads CASKEGPNTGELFF. The CDR3 DNA reads as TGTGCCAGCAAGGAGGGACCCAACACCGGGGAGCTGTTTTTT. The chain links TRBV6-6 to TRBJ2-2; a weak D match, TRBD2 (6 bases). This CDR3 spans 14 amino acids. V dropped 7 bases and J dropped 2 bases, with 11 bases sitting between them. Germline V lookup: CDR1 MNHNY, CDR2 SVGAGI (reference sequence).

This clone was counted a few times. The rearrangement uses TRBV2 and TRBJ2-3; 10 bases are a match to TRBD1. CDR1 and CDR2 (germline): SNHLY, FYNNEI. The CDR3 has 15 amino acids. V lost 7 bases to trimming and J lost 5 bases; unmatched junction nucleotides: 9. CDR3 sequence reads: CASISGTGVGDTQYF. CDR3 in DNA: TGTGCCAGCATATCCGGGACAGGGGTTGGAGATACGCAGTATTTT.

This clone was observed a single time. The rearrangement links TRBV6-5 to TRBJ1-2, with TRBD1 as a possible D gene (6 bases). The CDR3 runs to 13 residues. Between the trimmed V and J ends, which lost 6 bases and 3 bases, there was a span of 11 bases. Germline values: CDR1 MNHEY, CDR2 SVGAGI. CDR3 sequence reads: CASRQTGDYGYTF. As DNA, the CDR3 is TGTGCCAGCAGACAGACAGGAGACTATGGCTACACCTTC.

The CDR3 spells CASSQSSPSGVYGYTF. The CDR3 DNA follows: TGTGCCAGCAGTCAATCTTCGCCCTCGGGAGTGTATGGCTACACCTTC. V and J are TRBV28 and TRBJ1-2; D remains ambiguous. The germline CDR1 and CDR2 sequences are MDHEN and SYDVKM. The CDR3 sequence is 16 residues long. With 5 bases removed from V and 5 bases from J, the gap between germline ends came to 21 bases.

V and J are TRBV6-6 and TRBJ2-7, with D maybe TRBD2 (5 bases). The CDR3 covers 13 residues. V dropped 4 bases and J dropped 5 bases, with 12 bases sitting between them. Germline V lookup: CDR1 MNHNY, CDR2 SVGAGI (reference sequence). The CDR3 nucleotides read TGTGCCAGCAGTTCCCGCGGGTCCCACGAGCAGTACTTC. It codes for CASSSRGSHEQYF.

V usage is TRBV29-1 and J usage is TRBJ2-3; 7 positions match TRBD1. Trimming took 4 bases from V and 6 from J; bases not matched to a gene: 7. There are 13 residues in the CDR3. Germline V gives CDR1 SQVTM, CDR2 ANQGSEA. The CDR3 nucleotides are TGCAGCGTTGTCACAGGGGTTTTGGATACGCAGTATTTT. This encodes CSVVTGVLDTQYF.

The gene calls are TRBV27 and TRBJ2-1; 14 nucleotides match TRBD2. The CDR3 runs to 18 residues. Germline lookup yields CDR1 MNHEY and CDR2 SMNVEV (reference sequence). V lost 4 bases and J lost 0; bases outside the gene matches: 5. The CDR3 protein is CASSWGLAGDFSYNEQFF. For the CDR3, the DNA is TGTGCCAGCAGTTGGGGACTAGCGGGAGATTTCTCCTACAATGAGCAGTTCTTC.

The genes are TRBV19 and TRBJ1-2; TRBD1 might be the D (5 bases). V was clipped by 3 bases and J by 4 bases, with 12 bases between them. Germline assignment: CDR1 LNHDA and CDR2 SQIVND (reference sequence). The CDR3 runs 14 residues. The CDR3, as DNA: TGTGCCAGTAGTATCGTCCAGGGTGGCTATGGCTACACCTTC. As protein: CASSIVQGGYGYTF. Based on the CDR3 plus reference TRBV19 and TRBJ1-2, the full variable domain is DGGITQSPKYLFRKEGQNVTLSCEQNLNHDAMYWYRQDPGQGLRLIYYSQIVNDFQKGDIAEGYSVSREKKESFPLTVTSAQKNPTAFYLCASSIVQGGYGYTFGSGTRLTVV.

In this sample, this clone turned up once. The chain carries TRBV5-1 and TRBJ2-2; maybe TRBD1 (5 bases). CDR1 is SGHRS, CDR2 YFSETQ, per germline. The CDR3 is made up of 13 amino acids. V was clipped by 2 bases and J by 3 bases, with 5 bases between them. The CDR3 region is CASSFRDTGELFF. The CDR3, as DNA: TGCGCCAGCAGCTTCAGGGACACCGGGGAGCTGTTTTTT.

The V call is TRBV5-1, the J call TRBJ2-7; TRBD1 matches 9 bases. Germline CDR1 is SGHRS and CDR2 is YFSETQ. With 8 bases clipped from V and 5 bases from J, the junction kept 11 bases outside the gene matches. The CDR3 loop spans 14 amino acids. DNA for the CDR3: TGCGCCAGTCGCCCGGGACAGGGAAGGAACGAGCAGTACTTC. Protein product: CASRPGQGRNEQYF.

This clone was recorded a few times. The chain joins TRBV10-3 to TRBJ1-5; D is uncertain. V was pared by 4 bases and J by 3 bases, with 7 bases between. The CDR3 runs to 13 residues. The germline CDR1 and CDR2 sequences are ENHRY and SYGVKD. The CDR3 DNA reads TGTGCCATCAGTGGGGCAGTCAATCAGCCCCAGCATTTT. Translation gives CAISGAVNQPQHF.

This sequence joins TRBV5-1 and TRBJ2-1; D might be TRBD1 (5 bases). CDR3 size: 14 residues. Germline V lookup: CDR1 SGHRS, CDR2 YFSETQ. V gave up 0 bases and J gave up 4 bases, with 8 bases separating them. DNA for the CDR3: TGCGCCAGCAGCTTGGTAGCAGGGTACAATGAGCAGTTCTTC. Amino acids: CASSLVAGYNEQFF.

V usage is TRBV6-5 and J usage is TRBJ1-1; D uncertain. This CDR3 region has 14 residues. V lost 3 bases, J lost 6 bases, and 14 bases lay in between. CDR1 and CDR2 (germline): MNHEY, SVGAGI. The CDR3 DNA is TGTGCCAGCAGTTATAGTCGGGATCGCGCTGAAGCTTTCTTT. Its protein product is CASSYSRDRAEAFF.

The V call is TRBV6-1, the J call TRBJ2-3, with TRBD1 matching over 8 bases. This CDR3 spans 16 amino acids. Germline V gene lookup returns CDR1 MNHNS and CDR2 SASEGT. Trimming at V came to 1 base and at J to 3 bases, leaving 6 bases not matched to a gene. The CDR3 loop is CASSEDPRGRTDTQYF. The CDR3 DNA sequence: TGTGCCAGCAGTGAAGATCCCAGGGGGCGAACAGATACGCAGTATTTT.

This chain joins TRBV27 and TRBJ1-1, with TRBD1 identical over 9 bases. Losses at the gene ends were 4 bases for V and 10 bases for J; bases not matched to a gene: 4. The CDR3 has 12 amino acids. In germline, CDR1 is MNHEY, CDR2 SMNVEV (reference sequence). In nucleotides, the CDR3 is TGTGCCAGCAGTTCCGGGACAGGGTCAGCTTTCTTT. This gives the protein CASSSGTGSAFF.

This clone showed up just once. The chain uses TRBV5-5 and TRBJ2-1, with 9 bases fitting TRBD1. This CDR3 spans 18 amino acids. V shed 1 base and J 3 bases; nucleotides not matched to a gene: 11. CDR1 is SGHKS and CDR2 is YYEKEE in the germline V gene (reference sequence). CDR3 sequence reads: CASSLTFGTGRLYNEQFF. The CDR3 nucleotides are TGTGCCAGCAGCTTGACCTTTGGGACAGGGAGACTCTACAATGAGCAGTTCTTC.

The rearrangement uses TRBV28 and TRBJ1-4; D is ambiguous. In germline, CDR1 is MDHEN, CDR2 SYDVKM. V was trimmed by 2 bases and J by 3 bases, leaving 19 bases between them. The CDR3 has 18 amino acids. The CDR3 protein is CASSLTSRGRASNEKLFF. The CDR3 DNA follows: TGTGCCAGCAGTTTAACGTCGCGTGGGCGGGCGTCTAATGAAAAACTGTTTTTT.

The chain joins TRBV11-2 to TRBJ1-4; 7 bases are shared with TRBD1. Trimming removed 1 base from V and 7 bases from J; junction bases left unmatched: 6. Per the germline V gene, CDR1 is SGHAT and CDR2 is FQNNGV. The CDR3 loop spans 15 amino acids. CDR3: CASSLVRDRGEKLFF. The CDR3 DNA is TGTGCCAGCAGCTTAGTCCGGGACAGAGGTGAAAAACTGTTTTTT. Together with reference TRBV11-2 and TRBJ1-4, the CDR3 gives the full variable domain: EAGVAQSPRYKIIEKRQSVAFWCNPISGHATLYWYQQILGQGPKLLIQFQNNGVVDDSQLPKDRFSAERLKGVDSTLKIQPAKLEDSAVYLCASSLVRDRGEKLFFGSGTQLSVL.

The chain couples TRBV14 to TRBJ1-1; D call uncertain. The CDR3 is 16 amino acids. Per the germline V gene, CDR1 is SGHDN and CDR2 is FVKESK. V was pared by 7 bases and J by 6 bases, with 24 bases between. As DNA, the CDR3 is TGTGCCAGCAAGAGACCGGGAAGGTATGCGGTGGCTGAAGCTTTCTTT. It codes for CASKRPGRYAVAEAFF.

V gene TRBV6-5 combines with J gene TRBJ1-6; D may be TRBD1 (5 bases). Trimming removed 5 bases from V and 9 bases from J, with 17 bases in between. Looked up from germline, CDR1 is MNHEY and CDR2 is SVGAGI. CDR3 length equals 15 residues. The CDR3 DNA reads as TGTGCCAGCAGTAGGGGTCAGGGATTGGGTTCACCCCTCCACTTT. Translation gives CASSRGQGLGSPLHF.